This T cell receptor beta chain is from a study of cytomegalovirus exposure and HLA in healthy donors (dated by TCRdb to the late 2010s). For the study in its entirety: An earlier analysis of 587 of the donors reported approximately 300 Gb of sequence data and 117 million unique TCR beta sequences obtained from some 200 million T cells. Across 398 genotyped donors of the cohort, an average of about 250,000 unique TCR beta nucleotide sequences per donor were sequenced, and roughly a sixth of those sequences were non-productive. About five DR-DQ haplotypes were handled as single units for association and clustering, since linkage in the cohort was strong. The aim of the study was to test whether cataloging public T cell receptors could identify signatures of past pathogen exposure. The study used immunosequencing to profile the T cell repertoires of approximately 650 subjects and linked those repertoires to cytomegalovirus serostatus. Roughly 300 gigabases of sequencing data and 70 million to 95 million unique TCR sequences made up an early release that covered roughly 670 HLA-typed donors. A later analysis re-examined previously published TCR beta repertoires from roughly 720 donors and added high-resolution HLA genotyping to investigate patterns of TCR occurrence. HLA typing included class I and class II loci at four-digit resolution. A later genetic analysis took genome-wide SNP genotypes for about 55% of the roughly 670 donors and used that subset as a discovery cohort. To predict cytomegalovirus infection status, the study brought together high-throughput TCR immunosequencing, statistical association of individual TCRs with disease status, and machine learning. Rather than drawing on any new phenotypic data, the later analysis identified candidate immune exposures from TCR beta sequences and the way those sequences occurred across donors. Along with the approximately 600-subject first cohort, a separate validation cohort of roughly 110 different subjects was used. Alongside the repertoire data, information on donor age, sex, ethnicity and CMV serostatus was compiled. An earlier analysis of about 600 of the donors used high-throughput TCR beta sequencing to judge whether each TCR beta V gene segment behaved as functional or pseudogenic. Typing coverage differed by locus: A, B, C, DRB1 and DQB1 were typed in roughly 620-640 donors, DQA1 in about 500, DPA1 in some 610, and DPB1 in 472. Every discovery cohort repertoire had been produced on one sequencing platform. Of the approximately 400 genotyped donors, approximately 82% fell in the genetic ancestry cluster associated with self-reported Caucasian donors. Results the study describes overall, beyond this receptor: The presence/absence analyses assumed that sequencing depth was roughly uniform across donors, and that assumption may not be true. In a later analysis, TCR association rates were found to vary across HLA loci, with the most associated TCRs seen for DRB1 alleles and the fewest for HLA-C alleles. HLA typing was unavailable for some donors at each locus, so association tests used only the typed subset. Immune exposure information for the cohort was limited to CMV serostatus. A further reported finding was that TCR beta sequences accurately predicted the HLA-A and HLA-B alleles for most subjects in the first cohort. In a later genetic analysis, a missense DCLRE1C variant was associated with V-gene and J-gene trimming of TCR beta chains, and the association was replicated in an independent cohort. In both the original and validation cohorts, the classifier was reported to diagnose cytomegalovirus status with high specificity and sensitivity. Most TCR sequences were seen in very few donors, while some public TCRs were found in many individuals. Some IMGT-functional V segments, including TRBV6-2 and TRBV6-3, could not be distinguished by the 87-base-pair reads and were therefore excluded. In a later analysis, most CMV-associated TCR beta chains were found to appear HLA-restricted, with HLA associations seemingly driven largely by CMV exposure. A later analysis reported that several top co-occurrence clusters appeared linked to parvovirus B19, influenza, CMV and Epstein-Barr virus. Broadly in line with IMGT annotations, most TCR beta V segments showed up in productive rearrangements about 90% or about 30% of the time in an earlier analysis of 587 of the donors. According to a later genetic analysis, donors in an Asian-associated ancestry cluster had fewer N-insertions in productive TCRs than the approximately 630-donor mean. Correlated functional status among segregating V segments might be attributable to linkage disequilibrium, but an unknown experimental factor could not be ruled out. Three of the identified cytomegalovirus-associated TCR beta chains were confirmed in vitro to be specific for cytomegalovirus antigens. The authors suggested that the approach could potentially be extended to other disease states and immunological phenotypes. At a false discovery rate of 0.05, a later analysis linked roughly 17,000 TCR beta sequences to specific HLA alleles. Because counts were too low, around 18 rarely observed V segments, including chromosome 9 orphons, were left out of the earlier analysis of 587 of the donors. Only TCR beta chains were sequenced in this cohort, and the absence of alpha or paired-chain data limited detectable features. Compared with equally common non-associated chains, HLA-associated TCR beta chains in a later analysis were more clonally expanded and had lower generation probabilities. The study gave a list of 150 to 200 TCR beta chains associated with cytomegalovirus. When HLA alleles, especially DR and DQ, strongly co-occurred, attributing TCR associations to individual alleles was difficult. A cluster of highly shared sequence variants was judged likely to represent a technical artifact of the sequencing pipeline.

The library was obtained by the immunoSEQ multiplex PCR assay. For the multiplex PCR, a mixture combining 60 forward primers for TCR Vbeta segments and 13 reverse primers for TCR Jbeta segments was used. A multiplex PCR assay on genomic DNA amplified the CDR3 region of rearranged TCR beta genes. The amplified TCR beta libraries were sequenced on the Illumina HiSeq System as 87-base-pair reads. The paper's processing steps were these. A later analysis counted around 72 million unique TCR beta chains across the 550 to 700 repertoires, and 10 million to 12 million of these chains were shared by at least two donors. A nearest-neighbor algorithm error-corrected the raw reads and collapsed the reads into unique sequences, merging closely related sequences to remove PCR and sequencing errors. V, D and J gene segments were assigned by aligning CDR3 sequences to IMGT reference sequences. For a sequence to be retained, a match of at least six nucleotides was required to both a V gene segment and a J gene segment. Rearrangements were called productive when the CDR3 lacked stop codons and stayed in frame with V and J; all others were non-productive. CDR3 was defined according to IMGT convention as the region running from the second conserved V-encoded cysteine to the conserved J-encoded phenylalanine. In an earlier analysis of approximately 590 of the donors, sequences lacking an unambiguous match to a single V gene segment were excluded. In an earlier analysis of a few hundred of the donors, V segments were called functional above 56.7% productive rearrangements and were called segregating when the between-donor standard deviation exceeded 5%. A statistical classification framework was built to diagnose cytomegalovirus status from the catalog of TCR beta chain sequences. In a later analysis, V and J genes were assigned by comparing TCR nucleotide sequences against IMGT/GENE-DB human TR gene sequences. The TCRdist pipeline was used in a later analysis to assign CDR3 sequences and most-parsimonious VDJ recombination scenarios. In a later analysis, each TCR beta chain was defined by its CDR3 amino acid sequence together with its V-gene family, and reads without a unique V-gene family were excluded. To address suspected cross-contamination and a sequencing artifact, a later analysis removed roughly 640 highly shared, low-generation-probability nucleotide sequences. In a later analysis, a clonal expansion index for each public chain was calculated from normalized within-repertoire ranks of inferred template counts. Generation probabilities in a later analysis came from a VDJ recombination model fitted to out-of-frame rearrangements, and those results were checked against IGoR. A later analysis scored TCR-TCR, TCR-HLA and TCR-CMV co-occurrence with hypergeometric tests, applying a repertoire-size bias correction to TCR pairs. A later analysis estimated false discovery rates by permuting HLA or CMV assignments 20 times. In a later analysis, co-occurring TCRs were grouped using DBSCAN, and TCRdist sequence similarity was added for clustering within HLA-allele-positive subsets. Repertoires with fewer than 30,000 or more than 120,000 public chains were left out of co-occurrence clustering, as were a few repertoires with anomalous nucleotide sharing. TCRdb took this table from immuneACCESS and kept in-frame rearrangements with V and J called. Such tables lack part of the clones; where checked against another copy, unresolved V genes explain under half of the gap, and the rest is unexplained. Clone size and the V and J calls come from that table; the DNA yielded D and trimming. The sample profile shows fewer than 250,000 clones; 82% of them were found once. 6% of the sample lies in the top ten.

The cohort consisted of fewer than 700 healthy bone marrow donors. At the time of sampling, all cohort members were nominally healthy, though unrecorded immune exposures were likely present. The donor was CMV seropositive and was included in the group of about 290 seropositive cohort members. A peripheral blood sample was provided by each donor, and peripheral blood mononuclear cells were used for TCR beta sequencing. Genomic DNA was extracted from the blood cell samples with the Qiagen DNeasy Blood Extraction Kit. The CDR1 and CDR2 encoded by the germline V gene are SNHLY and FYNNEI. A distance of 14 bases separates the germline ends of V and J, which lose 4 bases and 7 bases respectively. The cysteine opens and the phenylalanine closes a CDR3 of 14 amino acids. The retained sequence is limited to the CDR3, 42 bases, with the frame set at the first base. Notes on this clone: Its antigen remains undetermined. The record has no base qualities; no much larger clone is one base away.

The material sequenced was PBMCs. The TCR comes from a middle-aged man in good health and CMV-seropositive. The rearrangement combines TRBV2 with TRBJ2-1, and TRBD2 may be the D gene, going by 5 matching bases. The CDR3 has the sequence CASSVVSGGNEQFF. The nucleotide sequence is given as TGTGCCAGCAGTGTGGTGTCGGGCGGGAATGAGCAGTTCTTC.